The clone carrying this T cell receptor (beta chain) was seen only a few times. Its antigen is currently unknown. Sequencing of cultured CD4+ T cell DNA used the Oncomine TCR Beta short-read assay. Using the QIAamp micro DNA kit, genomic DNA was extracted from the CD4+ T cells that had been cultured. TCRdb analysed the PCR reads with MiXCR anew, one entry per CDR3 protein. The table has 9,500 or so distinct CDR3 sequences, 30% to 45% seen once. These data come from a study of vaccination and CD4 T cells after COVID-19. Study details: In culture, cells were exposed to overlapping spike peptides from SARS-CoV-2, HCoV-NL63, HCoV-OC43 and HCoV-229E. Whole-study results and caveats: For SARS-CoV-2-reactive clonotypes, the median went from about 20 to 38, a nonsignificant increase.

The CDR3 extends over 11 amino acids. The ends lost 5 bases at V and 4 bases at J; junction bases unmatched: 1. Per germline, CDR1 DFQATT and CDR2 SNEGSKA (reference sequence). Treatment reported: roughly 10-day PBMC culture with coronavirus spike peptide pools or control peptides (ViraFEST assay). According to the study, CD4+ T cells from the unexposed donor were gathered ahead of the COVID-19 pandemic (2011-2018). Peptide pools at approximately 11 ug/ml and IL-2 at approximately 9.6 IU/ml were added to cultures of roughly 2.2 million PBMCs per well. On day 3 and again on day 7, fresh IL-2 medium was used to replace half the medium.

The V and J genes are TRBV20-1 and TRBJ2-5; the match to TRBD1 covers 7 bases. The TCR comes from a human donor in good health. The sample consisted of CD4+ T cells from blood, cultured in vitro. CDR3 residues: CSAHRGETQYF. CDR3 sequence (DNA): TGCAGTGCTCACAGGGGAGAGACCCAGTACTTC.